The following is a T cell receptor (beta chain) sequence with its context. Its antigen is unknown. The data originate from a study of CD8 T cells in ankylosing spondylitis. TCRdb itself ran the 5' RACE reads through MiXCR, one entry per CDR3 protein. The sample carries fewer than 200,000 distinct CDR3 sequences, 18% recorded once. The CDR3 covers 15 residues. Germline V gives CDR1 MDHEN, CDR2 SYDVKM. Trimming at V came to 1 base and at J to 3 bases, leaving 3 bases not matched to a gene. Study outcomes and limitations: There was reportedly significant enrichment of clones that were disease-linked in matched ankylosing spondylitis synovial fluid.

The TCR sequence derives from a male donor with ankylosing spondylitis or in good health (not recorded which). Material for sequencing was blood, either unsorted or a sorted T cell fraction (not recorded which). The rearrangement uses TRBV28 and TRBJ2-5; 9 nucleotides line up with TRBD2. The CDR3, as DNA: TGTGCCAGCAGTTTATTGGCTAGCGGGGAAGAGACCCAGTACTTC. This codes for CASSLLASGEETQYF.